These 10 T cell receptor beta chains were sequenced from one sample in a study of T cell changes during pregnancy in multiple sclerosis. TCRdb keeps only in-frame clones here, not all; method: immunoSEQ multiplex PCR. The sample holds about 50,000 clones, 92% seen once. This specimen consisted of CD4+ T cells from peripheral blood mononuclear cells, obtained in the third trimester of pregnancy. The source of these receptors is a female donor with multiple sclerosis, enrolled in a pregnancy study.

The V and J genes are TRBV6-6 and TRBJ2-1, with 9 positions matching TRBD1. With 6 bases clipped from V and 3 bases from J, the junction kept 6 bases outside the gene matches. Germline CDR1 and CDR2: MNHNY and SVGAGI (reference sequence). The CDR3 runs to 15 residues. As DNA, the CDR3 is TGTGCCAGCAGCCCCGGGACAGGGCGCTACAATGAGCAGTTCTTC. Encoded protein: CASSPGTGRYNEQFF.

This clone was recorded once. The rearrangement links TRBV19 to TRBJ1-4; D is uncertain. CDR1 and CDR2 from the germline V gene are LNHDA and SQIVND (reference sequence). This CDR3 region has 14 residues. Trimming removed 3 bases from V and 3 bases from J, with 8 bases in between. Written as DNA, the CDR3 is TGTGCCAGTAGTATTCGGGGAGCTAATGAAAAACTGTTTTTT. Amino acids: CASSIRGANEKLFF.

The table lists this clone with a count of one. The rearrangement links TRBV18 to TRBJ2-5; no definite D call. Trimming took 3 bases from V and 5 from J, leaving 7 bases between them. Germline CDR1 and CDR2: KGHSH and LQKENI. CDR3 size: 12 residues. In DNA form, the CDR3 reads TGTGCCAGCTCACCCCTCGGGGAGACCCAGTACTTC. Its protein is CASSPLGETQYF.

DNA of the CDR3: TGTGCCAGCAGGAGGACTAGCGGGGTCCACAATGAGCAGTTCTTC. This sequence encodes CASRRTSGVHNEQFF. The chain couples TRBV2 to TRBJ2-1; 12 bases line up with TRBD2. The V gene end was trimmed by 6 bases and the J gene end by 5 bases; junction bases not matched to a gene: 5. The germline V gene encodes CDR1 SNHLY and CDR2 FYNNEI. The CDR3 covers 15 residues.

The chain is built from TRBV21-1 and TRBJ1-1; the table gives TRBD1 as D, unverified against the DNA. TRBV21-1 is a known pseudogene. This CDR3 is 13 amino acids long. The CDR3 here is CASSAGTGSIVDF. The CDR3 coding sequence is TGTGCCAGCAGTGCCGGGACAGGCTCAATAGTAGACTTT.

This clone was counted only a few times. V gene TRBV2 combines with J gene TRBJ2-5, with D maybe TRBD2 (5 bases). Trimming pared 1 base from V and 5 bases from J, leaving 14 bases between. The germline gives CDR1 SNHLY, CDR2 FYNNEI. The CDR3 is made up of 15 amino acids. DNA for the CDR3: TGTGCCAGCAGTGAAGTAGGGCTAGCCTTGGAGACCCAGTACTTC. Translation: CASSEVGLALETQYF.

At least ten counts were recorded for this clone. The V and J genes are TRBV11-2 and TRBJ1-1; D is undetermined. Germline CDR1 SGHAT, CDR2 FQNNGV. V gave up 1 base and J gave up 0 bases, with 9 bases separating them. The CDR3 is 15 amino acids. CDR3 sequence (DNA): TGTGCCAGCAGCTTAGCGGGGATCATGAACACTGAAGCTTTCTTT. Translating it yields CASSLAGIMNTEAFF.

This sequence joins TRBV7-2 and TRBJ1-2; no clear D. Germline values: CDR1 SGHTA, CDR2 FQGNSA. The CDR3 extends over 13 amino acids. The V end lost 5 bases, the J end lost 7 bases, and 14 bases lay between the germline ends. The CDR3, as DNA: TGTGCCAGCAGCCAGCCCCCTCGGGTTGGCTACACCTTC. Translating gives CASSQPPRVGYTF.

V is TRBV10-3 and J is TRBJ1-2; 12 bases line up with TRBD1. From germline, CDR1 is ENHRY and CDR2 SYGVKD. V dropped 6 bases and J dropped 4; count of bases not matched to a gene: 3. The CDR3 extends over 14 amino acids. Written as DNA, the CDR3 is TGTGCCATCAGGGGGACAGGGGGCGGCTATGGCTACACCTTC. Its translation is CAIRGTGGGYGYTF.

The genes are TRBV10-1 and TRBJ2-5, with 7 bases that match TRBD1. With 2 bases clipped from V and 5 bases from J, the junction kept 11 bases outside the gene matches. The CDR3 length is 16 residues. CDR1 is WNHNN and CDR2 is SYGVQD in the germline V gene (reference sequence). The CDR3 reads CASSEPSGRGQETQYF. CDR3 bases: TGCGCCAGCAGTGAGCCCTCGGGTAGGGGGCAGGAGACCCAGTACTTC.